The 31 T cell receptor beta chains reported below all come from one sample, sequenced in a study of OX40 agonist ivuxolimab in advanced cancers. Here immunoSEQ multiplex PCR was the method, and the copy in TCRdb shows in-frame clones only, minus some. This sample has 76,000 or so clones, with around 90% found just once. The sequencing used CD4+ or CD8+ T cells sorted from blood, collected in a trial of the OX40 agonist ivuxolimab. The receptors derive from an adult with an advanced solid tumor such as melanoma, head and neck, liver or kidney cancer.

In nucleotides, the CDR3 is TGTGCCAGCAGTGTGAGGCGGCCCTACGAGCAGTACTTC. Translation gives CASSVRRPYEQYF. The chain is built from TRBV2 and TRBJ2-7; D remains unclear. The germline gives CDR1 SNHLY, CDR2 FYNNEI. CDR3 length equals 13 residues. Trimming removed 4 bases from V and 2 bases from J, with 9 bases in between.

The chain couples TRBV7-9 to TRBJ2-1; 8 bases agree with TRBD2. Germline CDR1 reads SEHNR; CDR2 reads FQNEAQ (reference sequence). The CDR3 runs to 16 residues. The J segment lost 0 bases and the V segment lost 1 base, leaving 2 bases of the junction unmatched. The DNA of the CDR3 is TGTGCCAGCAGCTTAGGAAGCGGGAGCTCCTACAATGAGCAGTTCTTC. Protein sequence: CASSLGSGSSYNEQFF.

This rearrangement joins TRBV7-8 to TRBJ1-5; maybe TRBD1 (6 bases). Trimming pared 5 bases from V and 4 bases from J, leaving 15 bases between. Germline V gene data show CDR1 as SGHVS and CDR2 as FQNEAQ. The CDR3 is made up of 15 amino acids. CDR3 nucleotide sequence: TGTGCCAGCAGCCCCCGGGACACCCGAAATCAGCCCCAGCATTTT. It is translated as CASSPRDTRNQPQHF.

This rearrangement joins TRBV5-3 to TRBJ2-2, with D perhaps matching TRBD2 (5 bases). TRBV5-3 is annotated as an ORF whose role is uncertain. The CDR3 is 14 residues long. Trimming pared 1 base from V and 3 bases from J, leaving 7 bases between. The CDR3 region has the DNA TGTGCCAGAAGCTTGAAGGAGGACACCGGGGAGCTGTTTTTT. As protein: CARSLKEDTGELFF.

The chain couples TRBV7-2 to TRBJ2-3; 10 bases are a match to TRBD2. Losses at the gene ends were 6 bases for V and 5 bases for J; bases not matched to a gene: 5. Germline CDR1 and CDR2: SGHTA and FQGNSA. The CDR3 extends over 14 amino acids. The CDR3 protein is CASSSRLAGDTQYF. The CDR3 DNA reads TGTGCCAGCAGTTCCCGACTAGCGGGAGATACGCAGTATTTT.

V and J are TRBV25-1 and TRBJ1-4; D gene unclear. This CDR3 comprises 11 residues. Trimming took off 3 bases at V and 10 bases at J, with 6 bases between the two ends. Per the germline V gene, CDR1 is MGHDK and CDR2 is SYGVNS. The CDR3 nucleotides read TGTGCCAGCAGTGATAGTCCAAAACTGTTTTTT. It encodes CASSDSPKLFF.

The V gene is TRBV19, the J gene TRBJ2-7; D unresolved. CDR1 is LNHDA and CDR2 is SQIVND in the germline V gene (reference sequence). V lost 2 bases to trimming and J lost 2 bases, with 10 bases between them. This CDR3 comprises 14 residues. The chain's CDR3 is CASSIKGITYEQYF. CDR3 DNA: TGTGCCAGTAGTATAAAAGGAATCACCTACGAGCAGTACTTC.

This clone was observed once. The CDR3 nucleotides read TGTGCCAGCAGTCCTACCCAGGGGAGCTCTGGAAACACCATATATTTT. Its protein is CASSPTQGSSGNTIYF. The gene calls are TRBV2 and TRBJ1-3; D possibly corresponds to TRBD1 (6 bases). Germline V gene data show CDR1 as SNHLY and CDR2 as FYNNEI. The CDR3 has 16 residues. V was clipped by 5 bases and J by 0 bases, with 14 bases between them.

The V call is TRBV27, the J call TRBJ2-1, with D maybe TRBD2 (7 bases). V was shortened by 2 bases and J by 7 bases, with 12 bases between the two germline ends. This CDR3 has 14 amino acids. From germline, CDR1 is MNHEY and CDR2 SMNVEV (reference sequence). In DNA form, the CDR3 reads TGTGCCAGCAGTTTACGGGGAGGGGGAAATGAGCAGTTCTTC. Amino acids: CASSLRGGGNEQFF.

The rearrangement joins TRBV6-4 to TRBJ2-1; 7 bases are a match to TRBD2. The junction had 2 bases not matched to a gene; V was cut back by 3 bases and J by 0 bases. The CDR3 loop spans 15 amino acids. Germline CDR1 reads MRHNA; CDR2 reads SNTAGT. In nucleotides, the CDR3 is TGTGCCAGCAGTGAACGCGGGAGCTCCTACAATGAGCAGTTCTTC. Protein product: CASSERGSSYNEQFF.

The V gene is TRBV7-8, the J gene TRBJ2-5; 7 bases map to TRBD2. Unmatched junction bases numbered 8, after V lost 5 bases and J lost 5 bases. There are 14 residues in the CDR3. The germline V gene has CDR1 SGHVS and CDR2 FQNEAQ. The CDR3 spells CASSPWGGEETQYF. The CDR3 nucleotides are TGTGCCAGCAGCCCCTGGGGAGGGGAGGAGACCCAGTACTTC.

This sequence joins TRBV4-2 and TRBJ2-5; D may be TRBD2 (6 bases). Near its end, the DNA agrees better with TRBJ2-7, so the J call may be wrong. Germline values: CDR1 LGHNA, CDR2 YNFKEQ. The CDR3 extends over 16 amino acids. CDR3 amino acids: CASSQDYPGVSYEQYF. The CDR3, as DNA: TGTGCCAGCAGCCAAGATTATCCGGGGGTCTCCTACGAGCAGTACTTC.

The sample holds a few counts of this clone. This chain links TRBV11-3 with TRBJ2-2; 9 nucleotides match TRBD2. V shed 0 bases and J 4 bases; nucleotides not matched to a gene: 0. The CDR3 is made up of 15 amino acids. From germline, CDR1 is SGHNT and CDR2 YENEEA. This CDR3 is CASSLEAGGTGELFF. Here the CDR3 DNA reads TGTGCCAGCAGCTTAGAAGCGGGAGGCACCGGGGAGCTGTTTTTT.

This chain joins TRBV6-1 and TRBJ1-5, with D unresolved. Between the trimmed V and J ends, which lost 2 bases and 2 bases, there was a span of 10 bases. From germline, CDR1 is MNHNS and CDR2 SASEGT. The CDR3 spans 15 residues. DNA for the CDR3: TGTGCCAGCAGTGAACGGCAGGCCGGCAATCAGCCCCAGCATTTT. It is translated as CASSERQAGNQPQHF.

The rearrangement links TRBV6-1 to TRBJ1-1; no definite D call. The V gene's germline CDR1 is MNHNS and CDR2 SASEGT. The V and J ends lost 8 bases and 0 bases respectively, with 16 bases between them. This CDR3 is 15 amino acids long. The chain's CDR3 is CASVPRGVLNTEAFF. DNA for the CDR3: TGTGCCAGCGTCCCGCGCGGTGTACTGAACACTGAAGCTTTCTTT.

This rearrangement joins TRBV21-1 to TRBJ2-7. TRBV21-1 is deemed a pseudogene. There are 14 residues in the CDR3. The CDR3 bases are TGTGCCAGCAGGGGGGGCACAAAGTCCTACGAGCAGTACTTC. Encoded protein: CASRGGTKSYEQYF.

CDR3 sequence: CASSLRQVNTEAFF. CDR3 sequence (DNA): TGTGCCAGCAGCCTTCGACAGGTAAACACTGAAGCTTTCTTT. The V and J genes are TRBV11-2 and TRBJ1-1; possible D gene TRBD1, 6 bases. CDR3 size: 14 residues. Looked up from germline, CDR1 is SGHAT and CDR2 is FQNNGV. V was cut by 5 bases and J by 2 bases, with 12 bases left in between.

The V gene is TRBV6-5, the J gene TRBJ2-7; 7 positions match TRBD1. The germline V gene has CDR1 MNHEY and CDR2 SVGAGI. Losses at the gene ends were 6 bases for V and 9 bases for J; bases not matched to a gene: 11. The CDR3 runs 13 residues. The CDR3 loop is CASSYRDSEGQYF. In nucleotides, the CDR3 is TGTGCCAGCAGCTACCGGGACAGTGAAGGGCAGTACTTC.

This chain links TRBV6-6 with TRBJ1-1; D is possibly TRBD1 (6 bases). Trimming removed 2 bases at V and 7 bases at J, with 14 bases between. Looked up from germline, CDR1 is MNHNY and CDR2 is SVGAGI (reference sequence). This CDR3 has 14 residues. The CDR3 here is CASSYLGADSEAFF. CDR3 DNA sequence: TGTGCCAGCAGTTACCTCGGGGCGGACAGTGAAGCTTTCTTT.

A word on this clone: This CDR3 is also generated by other DNA sequences in the sample. V is TRBV7-9 and J is TRBJ1-1; D possibly corresponds to TRBD1 (5 bases). The CDR3 runs to 14 residues. The V end was cut by 1 base, the J end by 3 bases, with 9 bases between. Germline V lookup: CDR1 SEHNR, CDR2 FQNEAQ (reference sequence). As DNA, the CDR3 is TGTGCCAGCAGCTTAGTGGGGGGAGACACTGAAGCTTTCTTT. Its translation is CASSLVGGDTEAFF. Supplemented by reference TRBV7-9 and TRBJ1-1, the full variable domain reads DTGVSQNPRHKITKRGQNVTFRCDPISEHNRLYWYRQTLGQGPEFLTYFQNEAQLEKSRLLSDRFSAERPKGSFSTLEIQRTEQGDSAMYLCASSLVGGDTEAFFGQGTRLTVV.

The chain combines TRBV5-1 with TRBJ1-3; D unresolved. Deletions cut 3 bases from V and 3 bases from J, with 4 bases between. Germline V gene sequence: CDR1 SGHRS, CDR2 YFSETQ. The CDR3 runs 12 residues. CDR3 DNA sequence: TGCGCCAGCAGCTGGGATGGAAACACCATATATTTT. Translated, it gives CASSWDGNTIYF.

The J gene is TRBJ2-7, the V gene TRBV6-5, with D possibly being TRBD1 (5 bases). The CDR3 spans 12 residues. Germline V gives CDR1 MNHEY, CDR2 SVGAGI. Trimming shortened V by 6 bases and J by 2 bases, and 8 bases separated the two germline ends. In nucleotides, the CDR3 is TGTGCCAGCAGAAAGACAGCCTACGAGCAGTACTTC. The encoded protein is CASRKTAYEQYF.

Points on this clone: At the DNA level, this CDR3 is encoded by other sequences in the same sample as well. The chain joins TRBV29-1 to TRBJ2-7; D unclear. From germline, CDR1 is SQVTM and CDR2 ANQGSEA. V was cut by 3 bases and J by 2 bases, with 8 bases left in between. This CDR3 has 12 amino acids. CDR3 bases: TGCAGCGTTGAGGTCAGGCCCTACGAGCAGTACTTC. Its translation: CSVEVRPYEQYF.

J is TRBJ2-7 and V is TRBV2, with 7 bases lining up with TRBD2. The junction had 15 bases not matched to a gene; V was cut back by 6 bases and J by 4 bases. Germline CDR1 is SNHLY and CDR2 is FYNNEI. The CDR3 consists of 16 residues. The chain's CDR3 is CASRRSREGLWYEQYF. The CDR3 nucleotides are TGTGCCAGCAGGAGGTCGAGGGAGGGCCTTTGGTACGAGCAGTACTTC.

The chain links TRBV4-1 to TRBJ2-5; TRBD2 is a possible D gene (5 bases). The CDR3 is made up of 13 amino acids. Trimming left V 5 bases short and J 5 bases short, with 12 bases between. In germline, CDR1 is MGHRA, CDR2 YSYEKL. CDR3 in DNA: TGCGCCAGCAGCTTACGACGAGGGGAGACCCAGTACTTC. As protein: CASSLRRGETQYF.

V gene TRBV11-1 combines with J gene TRBJ2-7; D is unclear. Trimming shortened V by 0 bases and J by 2 bases, and 5 bases separated the two germline ends. Germline V lookup: CDR1 SGHAT, CDR2 FQDESV (reference sequence). The CDR3 extends over 13 amino acids. The CDR3 coding sequence is TGTGCCAGCAGCTTAGCGAATCCCTACGAGCAGTACTTC. It codes for CASSLANPYEQYF.

The rearrangement links TRBV27 to TRBJ2-6; TRBD1 agrees at 9 bases. V lost 7 bases and J lost 0; bases outside the gene matches: 10. This CDR3 has 18 amino acids. CDR1 and CDR2 (germline): MNHEY, SMNVEV (reference sequence). CDR3 loop: CASTSTGTGLSGANVLTF. The CDR3 DNA reads as TGTGCCAGCACTTCCACCGGGACAGGGCTCTCTGGGGCCAACGTCCTGACTTTC.

The chain employs TRBV7-3 and TRBJ2-7; either TRBD1 or TRBD2 may fit D (5 bases each). The V end lost 2 bases, the J end lost 5 bases, and 10 bases lay between the germline ends. CDR3 length: 13 residues. Germline assignment: CDR1 SGHTA and CDR2 FQGTGA. The CDR3: CASSLGGVDEQYF. The CDR3 DNA reads TGTGCCAGCAGCTTAGGGGGAGTTGACGAGCAGTACTTC.

Only one count was recorded for this clone. The gene calls are TRBV5-5 and TRBJ1-2; 11 bases map to TRBD1. From germline, CDR1 is SGHKS and CDR2 YYEKEE (reference sequence). V dropped 4 bases and J dropped 0; count of bases not matched to a gene: 5. The CDR3 length is 16 residues. The CDR3 DNA sequence: TGTGCCAGCAGCAAGAGGGACAGGGGGGCTAACTATGGCTACACCTTC. Translated, it gives CASSKRDRGANYGYTF.

The genes are TRBV6-6 and TRBJ1-5; D gene uncertain. V was clipped by 1 base and J by 1 base, with 5 bases between them. CDR3 length equals 14 residues. Germline V gene sequence: CDR1 MNHNY, CDR2 SVGAGI (reference sequence). CDR3 protein: CASSYFNSNQPQHF. The CDR3 DNA sequence: TGTGCCAGCAGTTACTTCAACAGCAATCAGCCCCAGCATTTT.

The CDR3 DNA reads as TGTGCCTGGAGTGCGAATATGGACAGGGGAGCTAACTATGGCTACACCTTC. Translating gives CAWSANMDRGANYGYTF. The J gene is TRBJ1-2, the V gene TRBV30; 9 bases line up with TRBD1. The CDR3 is 17 residues long. V gave up 1 base and J gave up 0 bases; unmatched junction bases: 9. CDR1 and CDR2 from the germline V gene are GTSNPN and SVGIG (reference sequence).